This T cell receptor beta chain was obtained from a study of cytomegalovirus exposure and HLA in healthy donors. Study-wide results and caveats: Reportedly, diagnosis of cytomegalovirus status by the classifier showed high specificity and sensitivity.

In regard to this clone: As yet, its antigen is unknown.

The study ran its PCR with 60 Vbeta and 13 Jbeta primers. Assay: immunoSEQ multiplex PCR; the TCRdb copy retains only in-frame clones and omits some. The sample holds 110,000 to 150,000 clones; 70% are singletons and the top ten take approximately 2.3%. V was pared by 7 bases and J by 4 bases, with 13 bases between. In germline, CDR1 is ENHRY, CDR2 SYGVKD. This CDR3 region has 13 residues. This receptor was obtained from an older woman in good health and CMV-seropositive. Sequences were obtained from PBMCs. The J gene is TRBJ1-2, the V gene TRBV10-3; no reliable D call. CDR3 region: CAITQAPGYGYTF. CDR3 bases: TGTGCCATCACCCAGGCCCCCGGCTATGGCTACACCTTC.